These 12 T cell receptor beta chains came from one sample sequenced in a study of cytotoxic CD8 clonotypes in ibrutinib-treated CLL. Sequenced by immunoSEQ multiplex PCR; TCRdb stores in-frame clones only, minus some. The table has some 150,000 clones, 60% to 80% seen once. The input for sequencing was PBMCs, taken after 12 months of ibrutinib treatment. These receptors were collected from a human donor with chronic lymphocytic leukemia.

This clone was recorded once. The CDR3 protein is CASSLDRGLAPAFF. In DNA, the CDR3 is TGTGCCAGCAGCTTGGACAGGGGTCTGGCACCTGCTTTCTTT. The chain carries TRBV7-9 and TRBJ1-1; 9 bases line up with TRBD1. Trimming took 3 bases from V and 11 from J; bases not matched to a gene: 10. The CDR3 consists of 14 residues. Per germline, CDR1 SEHNR and CDR2 FQNEAQ (reference sequence).

This chain joins TRBV25-1 and TRBJ1-1, with 10 positions matching TRBD1. V lost 6 bases to trimming and J lost 5 bases; unmatched junction nucleotides: 9. The CDR3 spans 15 residues. Germline CDR1 is MGHDK and CDR2 is SYGVNS. The CDR3 DNA sequence: TGTGCCAGCAGCGAAGGACAGGGGGGGAGGACTGAAGCTTTCTTT. Amino acids: CASSEGQGGRTEAFF.

This chain links TRBV28 with TRBJ2-2; D may be TRBD1 or TRBD2 (5 bases each). Germline assignment: CDR1 MDHEN and CDR2 SYDVKM. V dropped 5 bases and J dropped 1 base, with 14 bases sitting between them. The CDR3 is 16 amino acids. In DNA, the CDR3 is TGTGCCAGCAGTCACCTAGGGGACGGGAACACCGGGGAGCTGTTTTTT. This gives the protein CASSHLGDGNTGELFF.

V gene TRBV2 combines with J gene TRBJ1-2, with 10 bases aligning to TRBD1. Unmatched junction bases numbered 1, after V lost 1 base and J lost 2 bases. The V gene's germline CDR1 is SNHLY and CDR2 FYNNEI. This CDR3 has 15 amino acids. This CDR3 is CASSEVGQGNYGYTF. The CDR3 bases are TGTGCCAGCAGTGAAGTGGGACAGGGGAACTATGGCTACACCTTC.

This chain connects TRBV6-6 to TRBJ2-1; D gene unclear. Deletions cut 0 bases from V and 2 bases from J, with 11 bases between. Per the germline V gene, CDR1 is MNHNY and CDR2 is SVGAGI (reference sequence). The length of the CDR3 is 16 residues. The CDR3 protein is CASSYSPLRTYNEQFF. The CDR3 nucleotides are TGTGCCAGCAGTTACTCCCCGTTACGGACCTACAATGAGCAGTTCTTC.

V and J are TRBV7-9 and TRBJ2-1; D is undetermined. Germline CDR1 SEHNR, CDR2 FQNEAQ (reference sequence). There are 13 residues in the CDR3. The V and J ends lost 1 base and 8 bases respectively, with 9 bases between them. CDR3 nucleotide sequence: TGTGCCAGCAGCTTAGATTGGGCCGATGAGCAGTTCTTC. This codes for CASSLDWADEQFF.

The chain has TRBV5-1 and TRBJ2-1; D might be TRBD2 (5 bases). V was shortened by 2 bases and J by 6 bases, with 9 bases between the two germline ends. The CDR3 has 13 residues. From germline, CDR1 is SGHRS and CDR2 YFSETQ. The CDR3 loop is CASSFGRGNEQFF. In DNA, the CDR3 is TGCGCCAGCAGCTTCGGACGGGGCAATGAGCAGTTCTTC.

The rearrangement joins TRBV6-5 to TRBJ2-3; perhaps TRBD2 as D (5 bases). The germline V gene encodes CDR1 MNHEY and CDR2 SVGAGI. Between the trimmed V and J ends, which lost 0 bases and 6 bases, there was a span of 10 bases. The CDR3 spans 14 residues. CDR3 region: CASSYSGVRDTQYF. In DNA, the CDR3 is TGTGCCAGCAGTTACTCGGGAGTACGGGATACGCAGTATTTT.

The chain couples TRBV6-1 to TRBJ1-4; D not resolved. The CDR3 has 12 amino acids. The germline gives CDR1 MNHNS, CDR2 SASEGT. V shed 7 bases and J shed 7 bases, with 10 bases lying between them. This CDR3 is CASMAGIEKLFF. The DNA of the CDR3 is TGTGCCAGCATGGCGGGGATTGAAAAACTGTTTTTT.

The rearrangement uses TRBV4-1 and TRBJ1-1; D not resolved. CDR1 and CDR2 (germline): MGHRA, YSYEKL. Trimming shortened V by 1 base and J by 1 base, and 1 base separated the two germline ends. CDR3 length: 12 amino acids. The CDR3 DNA reads as TGCGCCAGCAGCCAAGGGAACACTGAAGCTTTCTTT. Protein sequence: CASSQGNTEAFF.

This clone was seen a few times. The chain links TRBV2 to TRBJ2-7, with D unclear. The ends were cut back, 7 bases at V and 7 bases at J, with 11 bases in the middle. This CDR3 is built from 11 residues. Germline CDR1 is SNHLY and CDR2 is FYNNEI. The CDR3 loop reads CASMSFWEQYF. The CDR3 nucleotides read TGTGCCAGCATGAGTTTCTGGGAGCAGTACTTC.

The V call is TRBV4-1, the J call TRBJ2-7; D remains unclear. Between the trimmed V and J ends, which lost 0 bases and 0 bases, there was a span of 6 bases. The CDR3 runs to 14 residues. Germline V lookup: CDR1 MGHRA, CDR2 YSYEKL. The CDR3 reads CASSQDSYSYEQYF. The CDR3 DNA sequence: TGCGCCAGCAGCCAAGACTCCTACTCCTACGAGCAGTACTTC.